A selection of T cell receptor beta chains follows, all from one sample in a study of OX40 agonist ivuxolimab in advanced cancers. TCRdb keeps only in-frame clones here, not all; method: immunoSEQ multiplex PCR. This table has 15,000 to 25,000 clones, roughly 70% appearing once. The specimen was CD4+ or CD8+ T cells sorted from blood, collected in a trial of the OX40 agonist ivuxolimab. The receptors were gathered from an adult with an advanced solid tumor such as melanoma, head and neck, liver or kidney cancer. The CDR3 runs from the conserved cysteine through the conserved F or W. A D gene is named only where the DNA matches it firmly. Clone size is shown for a subset of rows, as once, few, many or a class of expanded clone.

DNA | CDR3 | J | V | size | D
TGTGCCAGCAGTTTATTCCTAGCGGGAGGATACGAGCAGTACTTC | CASSLFLAGGYEQYF | TRBJ2-7 | TRBV27 | NA | TRBD2
TGTGCCAGTAGTATAGATCGAGCGGGCCATACGCAGTATTTT | CASSIDRAGHTQYF | TRBJ2-3 | TRBV19 | NA | NA
TGTGCCAGCAGTCCCGACGGGAACTATGGCTACACCTTC | CASSPDGNYGYTF | TRBJ1-2 | TRBV6-6 | few | NA
TGCGCCAGCAGCTTCTTGGGGCAGGGGGCTGCGGGAGAGGATAATGAGCAGTTCTTC | CASSFLGQGAAGEDNEQFF | TRBJ2-1 | TRBV5-1 | NA | NA
TGTGCCAGCAGTCCGAGGGGTACCGGGGAGCTGTTTTTT | CASSPRGTGELFF | TRBJ2-2 | TRBV28 | medium-sized | NA
TGTGCCAGCACCCCGTCTTTCTTTGGGGGAGTGGACGAGCAGTACTTC | CASTPSFFGGVDEQYF | TRBJ2-7 | TRBV27 | NA | NA
TGTGCCAGCAGCTTCGGGCCGACCAGCTCCTACGAGCAGTACTTC | CASSFGPTSSYEQYF | TRBJ2-7 | TRBV11-2 | NA | NA
TGTGCCAGCAGCTTAGTGCCAGGGGAAGAGACCCAGTACTTC | CASSLVPGEETQYF | TRBJ2-5 | TRBV7-6 | NA | NA
TGTGCCAGCAGCCCAGGGGGTCATGAGCAGTTCTTC | CASSPGGHEQFF | TRBJ2-1 | TRBV7-6 | few | TRBD1
TGTGCTAGTGGTTTCAGGGGTGTTGAAAAACTGTTTTTT | CASGFRGVEKLFF | TRBJ1-4 | TRBV12-5 | once | NA
TGTGCCATCAGGTTTCCGGGCTCTGAAGCTTTCTTT | CAIRFPGSEAFF | TRBJ1-1 | TRBV10-3 | few | NA
TGCGCCAGCAGCCACCAATCGACATATCGCACAGATACGCAGTATTTT | CASSHQSTYRTDTQYF | TRBJ2-3 | TRBV4-1 | many | NA
TGTGCCAGTGGAACAGGGGGACGAGAGACTCAGTACTTC | CASGTGGRETQYF | TRBJ2-5 | TRBV19 | once | TRBD1
TGTGCCAGCAGCTTAGCCCAACAAGAGACCCAGTACTTC | CASSLAQQETQYF | TRBJ2-5 | TRBV7-9 | few | NA
TGTGCCAGCAGTGATTGGCAGGGGAATAATTCACCCCTCCACTTT | CASSDWQGNNSPLHF | TRBJ1-6 | TRBV6-1 | NA | NA
TGTGCCAGCAGTTCCCTCTGGGACCTAGCCAAAAACATTCAGTACTTC | CASSSLWDLAKNIQYF | TRBJ2-4 | TRBV28 | NA | NA
TGCAGCGTTGTGGACAGAGCCTCCTACGAGCAGTACTTC | CSVVDRASYEQYF | TRBJ2-7 | TRBV29-1 | NA | NA
TGTGCCAGCAGTCTCGACTCGGATGAGCAGTTCTTC | CASSLDSDEQFF | TRBJ2-1 | TRBV28 | NA | NA
TGTGCCAGTAGTGATCAGGGAGCCCAGCTGGGTCAGCATTTT | CASSDQGAQLGQHF | TRBJ1-5 | TRBV19 | NA | NA
TGTGCCAGCAGCTTAGAGGAGGTCCGTAATGAAAAACTGTTTTTT | CASSLEEVRNEKLFF | TRBJ1-4 | TRBV7-9 | NA | NA
TGTGCCAGCACGCGGGACCCCCACAATGAGCAGTTCTTC | CASTRDPHNEQFF | TRBJ2-1 | TRBV7-9 | many | NA
TGTGCCAGCAGTTCGCCTAGCGGGGGCTGGGGTGAGCAGTTCTTC | CASSSPSGGWGEQFF | TRBJ2-1 | TRBV6-6 | NA | TRBD2
TGTGCCAGCAGTGAAAGCGGGAGAAAAACCGGGGAGCTGTTTTTT | CASSESGRKTGELFF | TRBJ2-2 | TRBV6-1 | few | TRBD2
TGTGCCAGCTCGACAGGGACGAGGACTGAAGCTTTCTTT | CASSTGTRTEAFF | TRBJ1-1 | TRBV27 | many | TRBD1
TGTGCCAGCAGCCCGAAAAGGGACAGGCCCACCTACGAGCAGTACTTC | CASSPKRDRPTYEQYF | TRBJ2-7 | TRBV7-9 | NA | TRBD1
TGCGCCAGCAGCTTGTCAAAAGGGGATCTCCCCTACGAGCAGTACTTC | CASSLSKGDLPYEQYF | TRBJ2-7 | TRBV5-1 | once | NA
TGTGCCAGCAGCCCCGTCGGGGAGGGTTTTTCACCCCTCCACTTT | CASSPVGEGFSPLHF | TRBJ1-6 | TRBV14 | NA | NA
TGTGCCAGCAGTTTGGGATACGAGCAGTACTTC | CASSLGYEQYF | TRBJ2-7 | TRBV28 | NA | NA
TGTGCCACCAGCAGTGACAGGGCTAGCGAAAGCGAGCAGTACTTC | CATSSDRASESEQYF | TRBJ2-7 | TRBV15 | NA | NA
TGTGCCAGCAGCTTACTGCAGGAGCTTTCTGGAAACACCATATATTTT | CASSLLQELSGNTIYF | TRBJ1-3 | TRBV7-9 | NA | NA
TGTGCCAGCAGCCACCGCGAGACTTACAATGAGCAGTTCTTC | CASSHRETYNEQFF | TRBJ2-1 | TRBV4-2 | medium-sized | NA
TGTGCCAGCAGTTTAGAGGGGGCGGAAAAACTGTTTTTT | CASSLEGAEKLFF | TRBJ1-4 | TRBV28 | NA | TRBD1
TGTGCCAGCAGTAACAGGGACTCCTACAATGAGCAGTTCTTC | CASSNRDSYNEQFF | TRBJ2-1 | TRBV6-6 | NA | NA
TGTGCCAGCAGTTTATCTCCGGACAGTGGCCCGCTCGGCGAGCAGTACTTC | CASSLSPDSGPLGEQYF | TRBJ2-7 | TRBV28 | NA | NA
TGTGCCAGCAGTCGTGGGGGTAATGGCTACACCTTC | CASSRGGNGYTF | TRBJ1-2 | TRBV7-3 | NA | NA
TGTGCCGGCGGCCCGGGCGGACAGTTTTATGGCTACACCTTC | CAGGPGGQFYGYTF | TRBJ1-2 | TRBV6-1 | few | NA
TGTGCCAGCAGCCGATGGGACGGTTCTTACAATGAGCAGTTCTTC | CASSRWDGSYNEQFF | TRBJ2-1 | TRBV27 | few | NA
TGTGCCAGTAGTCCCCATCTAGCGGACAGCTCCTACAATGAGCAGTTCTTC | CASSPHLADSSYNEQFF | TRBJ2-1 | TRBV19 | NA | NA
TGTGCCAGCAGTGAGCAGAGGGTGGTGGGGAATGAGCAGTTCTTC | CASSEQRVVGNEQFF | TRBJ2-1 | TRBV6-1 | NA | NA
TGTGCCAGCAGTTACTCCAGATACCCCTACGAGCAGTACTTC | CASSYSRYPYEQYF | TRBJ2-7 | TRBV6-5 | NA | NA
TGCGCCAGCAGCCAAGGTGCGGTAAGTGGGAATCAGCCCCAGCATTTT | CASSQGAVSGNQPQHF | TRBJ1-5 | TRBV4-1 | NA | NA
TGTGCCAGCAGCTTAGCCCTAGCGGGGACCTACAATGAGCAGTTCTTC | CASSLALAGTYNEQFF | TRBJ2-1 | TRBV7-2 | NA | TRBD2
TGTGCCAGCAGCTACCGGACTATCGACTCGCACAATGAGCAGTTCTTC | CASSYRTIDSHNEQFF | TRBJ2-1 | TRBV7-2 | NA | NA
TGTGCCAGCACCCTGGGCACGAGGTATGAAGCTTTCTTT | CASTLGTRYEAFF | TRBJ1-1 | TRBV5-6 | NA | NA